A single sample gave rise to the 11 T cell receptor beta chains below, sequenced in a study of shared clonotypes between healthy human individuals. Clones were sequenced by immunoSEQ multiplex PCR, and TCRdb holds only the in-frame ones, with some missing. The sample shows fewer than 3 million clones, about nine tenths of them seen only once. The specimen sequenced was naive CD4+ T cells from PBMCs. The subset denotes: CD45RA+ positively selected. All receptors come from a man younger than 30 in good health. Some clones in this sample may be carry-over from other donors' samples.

For the CDR3, the DNA is TGTGCCAGCAGCCCCGCGTTCGGCGGCTACACCTTC. Translated, it gives CASSPAFGGYTF. The chain carries TRBV7-9 and TRBJ1-2; D remains unclear. With 5 bases removed from V and 8 bases from J, the gap between germline ends came to 12 bases. The CDR3 has 12 residues. Germline-derived CDR1 and CDR2 are SEHNR and FQNEAQ (reference sequence).

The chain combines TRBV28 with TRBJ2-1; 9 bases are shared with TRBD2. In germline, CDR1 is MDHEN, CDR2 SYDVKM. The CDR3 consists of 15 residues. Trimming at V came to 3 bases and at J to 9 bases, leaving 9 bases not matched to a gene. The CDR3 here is CASSFLSGSQGEQFF. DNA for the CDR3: TGTGCCAGCAGTTTTCTTAGCGGGAGCCAGGGTGAGCAGTTCTTC.

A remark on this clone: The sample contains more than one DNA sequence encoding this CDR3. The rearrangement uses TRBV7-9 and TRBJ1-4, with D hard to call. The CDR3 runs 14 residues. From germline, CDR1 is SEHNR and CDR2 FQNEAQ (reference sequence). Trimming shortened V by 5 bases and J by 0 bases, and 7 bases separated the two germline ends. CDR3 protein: CASSPGTTNEKLFF. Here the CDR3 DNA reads TGTGCCAGCAGCCCCGGGACAACTAATGAAAAACTGTTTTTT.

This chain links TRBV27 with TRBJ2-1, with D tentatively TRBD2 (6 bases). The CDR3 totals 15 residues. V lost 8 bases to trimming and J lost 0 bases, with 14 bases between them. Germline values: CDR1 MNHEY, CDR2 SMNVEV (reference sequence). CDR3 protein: CASGPGLPSYNEQFF. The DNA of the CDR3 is TGTGCCAGCGGCCCGGGACTCCCCTCCTACAATGAGCAGTTCTTC.

CDR3 sequence reads: CASSLNVGSYNEQFF. Written as DNA, the CDR3 is TGTGCCAGCAGCTTGAACGTTGGCTCCTACAATGAGCAGTTCTTC. V usage is TRBV5-4 and J usage is TRBJ2-1; D not certain. Germline assignment: CDR1 SGHNT and CDR2 YYREEE (reference sequence). V lost 1 base and J lost 0, with 8 bases in between. The CDR3 has 15 residues.

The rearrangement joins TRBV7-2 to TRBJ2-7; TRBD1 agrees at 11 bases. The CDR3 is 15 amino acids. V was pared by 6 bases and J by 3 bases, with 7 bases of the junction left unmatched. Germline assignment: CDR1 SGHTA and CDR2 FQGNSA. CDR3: CASRRTGGIFYEQYF. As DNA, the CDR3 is TGTGCCAGCAGACGGACAGGGGGCATTTTCTACGAGCAGTACTTC.

DNA of the CDR3: TGTGCCAGCAGCTTTTCCGGGACTAGGGGGCACGGTGAGCAGTTCTTC. Amino acid sequence: CASSFSGTRGHGEQFF. J is TRBJ2-1 and V is TRBV11-2; tentative D call: TRBD2 (8 bases). V was cut by 3 bases and J by 9 bases, with 21 bases left in between. Germline CDR1 reads SGHAT; CDR2 reads FQNNGV. The CDR3 covers 16 residues.

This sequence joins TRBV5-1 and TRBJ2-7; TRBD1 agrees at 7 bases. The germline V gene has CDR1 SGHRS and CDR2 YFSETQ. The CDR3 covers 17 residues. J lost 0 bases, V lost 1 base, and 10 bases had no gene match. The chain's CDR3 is CASSLPEDRASSYEQYF. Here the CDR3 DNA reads TGCGCCAGCAGCTTGCCAGAAGACAGGGCGTCCTCCTACGAGCAGTACTTC.

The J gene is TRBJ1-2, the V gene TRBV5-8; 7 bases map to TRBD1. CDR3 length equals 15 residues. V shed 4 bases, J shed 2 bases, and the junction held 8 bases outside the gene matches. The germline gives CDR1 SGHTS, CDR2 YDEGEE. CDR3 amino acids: CASSLPGGENYGYTF. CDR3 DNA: TGTGCCAGCAGCCTTCCAGGGGGAGAAAACTATGGCTACACCTTC.

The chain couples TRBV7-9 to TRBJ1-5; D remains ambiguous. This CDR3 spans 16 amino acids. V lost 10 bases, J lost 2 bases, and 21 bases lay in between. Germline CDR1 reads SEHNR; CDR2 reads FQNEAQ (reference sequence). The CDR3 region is CAISELTWSGNQPQHF. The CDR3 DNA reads TGTGCCATCTCGGAGCTAACGTGGTCGGGCAATCAGCCCCAGCATTTT. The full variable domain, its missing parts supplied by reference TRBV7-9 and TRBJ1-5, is DTGVSQNPRHKITKRGQNVTFRCDPISEHNRLYWYRQTLGQGPEFLTYFQNEAQLEKSRLLSDRFSAERPKGSFSTLEIQRTEQGDSAMYLCAISELTWSGNQPQHFGDGTRLSIL.

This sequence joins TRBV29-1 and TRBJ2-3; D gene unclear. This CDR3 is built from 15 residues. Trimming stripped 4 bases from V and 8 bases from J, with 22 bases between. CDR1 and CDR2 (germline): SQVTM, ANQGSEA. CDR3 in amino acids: CSVGEGYLTEVTQYF. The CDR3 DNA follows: TGCAGCGTTGGAGAAGGGTATCTCACAGAAGTTACGCAGTATTTT.